What follows is one T cell receptor beta chain and its context. The antigen is not known. Using a J-beta primer mix together with a sample-barcoded 5' primer, a second PCR was run for 7 to 11 cycles. TCRdb recomputed calls from the 5' RACE reads with MiXCR, one row per CDR3 protein. Found here are about 670,000 distinct CDR3 sequences, around 52% of them singletons; the top ten hold approximately 15%. This specimen comes from a study of blood T cells in healthy people across ages. The donors, aged roughly 6 to 100, were healthy Caucasians from Russia. Each donor supplied approximately 10 milliliters of peripheral blood. Per sample, a minimum of 6.5 million PBMCs were isolated. Whole-study findings and limits: Correlation between TCR beta diversity and naive T cell percentage was strong.

This receptor was obtained from a woman at least 80 years old in good health. The specimen was blood.

Here the CDR3 reads CASSPGVSPLLGETQYF. In DNA, the CDR3 is TGTGCCAGCTCACCGGGAGTTTCACCTCTCCTGGGGGAGACCCAGTACTTC. V is TRBV18 and J is TRBJ2-5; maybe TRBD2 (5 bases). This CDR3 spans 17 amino acids. CDR1 is KGHSH and CDR2 is LQKENI in the germline V gene. The V end was cut by 3 bases, the J end by 5 bases, with 22 bases between.